This entry describes one T cell receptor beta chain. What it binds is unknown. Those who donated, Caucasian adults without exception, all lived in Nashville, Tennessee. The data derive from a study of shared clonotypes between healthy human individuals. Regarding the study as a whole: Among donors, sharing of clonotypes was expected to be affected by sequencing depth.

Researchers ran the assay at a deep level. As originally analysed: ImmunoSEQ output lacked quality scores and full-length reads, limiting matched filtering. The table came from immunoSEQ multiplex PCR; TCRdb's copy has only in-frame clones and leaves some out. D and trimming come from the DNA, and the V and J calls and clone size come from that table. The data show fewer than 850,000 clones, 72% seen once. J lost 0 bases, V lost 10 bases, and 4 bases had no gene match. This CDR3 is 15 amino acids long. CDR1 is MNHEY and CDR2 is SVGAGI in the germline V gene. The sequence came from a young woman in good health. The sequenced material came from memory CD4+ T cells sorted from blood. Noted subset: CD45RA-negative fraction. The rearrangement uses TRBV6-5 and TRBJ2-1; 12 positions agree with TRBD2. CDR3 amino acids: CATLAGGPSYNEQFF. The CDR3 region has the DNA TGTGCCACCCTAGCGGGAGGGCCCTCCTACAATGAGCAGTTCTTC.